This T cell receptor beta chain was found in a study of blood T cell repertoires in COVID-19. About the study: The samples span acute and convalescent COVID-19 from the United States, Italy and Spain.

As originally analysed: Nucleated cell counts were estimated from reference gene primer amplification. The assay was immunoSEQ multiplex PCR, and TCRdb's table has in-frame clones only and misses some. D and trimming were read from the DNA, whereas the V and J calls and clone size are those reported in that table. The sample records roughly 130,000 clones, less than 90% being singletons. Donors were grouped by their self-reported clinical history. Trimming removed 4 bases from V and 3 bases from J, with 16 bases in between. Looked up from germline, CDR1 is SGDLS and CDR2 is YYNGEE. The CDR3 is made up of 15 amino acids.

V usage is TRBV9 and J usage is TRBJ2-5, with a possible D match to TRBD1 (6 bases). The sequence derives from a man aged 40-55 years with acute COVID-19. Material for sequencing was PBMCs or T cells enriched from blood (not recorded which). The CDR3 is CASSNSGRGKETQYF. Here the CDR3 DNA reads TGTGCCAGCAGCAACTCCGGCAGGGGTAAAGAGACCCAGTACTTC.